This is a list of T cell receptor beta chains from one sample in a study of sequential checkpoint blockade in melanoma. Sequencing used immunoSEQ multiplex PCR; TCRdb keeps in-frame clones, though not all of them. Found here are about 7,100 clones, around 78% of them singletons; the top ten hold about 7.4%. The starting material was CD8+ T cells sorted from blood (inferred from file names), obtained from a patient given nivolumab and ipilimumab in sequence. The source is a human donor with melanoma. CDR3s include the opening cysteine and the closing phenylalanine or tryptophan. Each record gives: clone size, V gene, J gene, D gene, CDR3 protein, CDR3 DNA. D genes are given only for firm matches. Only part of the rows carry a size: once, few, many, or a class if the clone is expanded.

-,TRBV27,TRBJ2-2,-,CASRAGIFTGELFF,TGTGCCAGCAGGGCAGGGATTTTCACCGGGGAGCTGTTTTTT
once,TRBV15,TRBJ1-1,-,CATSSLGTGTEAFF,TGTGCCACCAGCAGCTTGGGTACGGGGACTGAAGCTTTCTTT
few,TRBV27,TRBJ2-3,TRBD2,CASSLIPSGGTDTQYF,TGTGCCAGCAGTTTAATCCCTAGCGGGGGCACAGATACGCAGTATTTT
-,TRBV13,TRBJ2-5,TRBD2,CASSLRQAGEGSETQYF,TGTGCCAGCAGCTTAAGACAAGCGGGAGAGGGATCGGAGACCCAGTACTTC
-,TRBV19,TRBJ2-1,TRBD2,CASRPGLAKDEQFF,TGTGCCAGTAGACCGGGACTAGCGAAGGATGAGCAGTTCTTC
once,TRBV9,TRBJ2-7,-,CASSATSAAVRYEQYF,TGTGCCAGCAGCGCCACGAGTGCAGCGGTTCGCTACGAGCAGTACTTC
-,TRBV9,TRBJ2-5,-,CASSVASSTETQYF,TGTGCCAGCAGCGTAGCTAGCAGCACGGAGACCCAGTACTTC
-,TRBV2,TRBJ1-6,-,CASSEFAGTSRAPLHF,TGTGCCAGCAGTGAATTTGCAGGGACTTCAAGGGCACCCCTCCACTTT
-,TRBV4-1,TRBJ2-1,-,CASSLAAGEQFF,TGCGCCAGCAGCCTAGCAGCTGGTGAGCAGTTCTTC
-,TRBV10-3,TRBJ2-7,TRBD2,CAISERLAGGKAHEQYF,TGTGCCATCAGTGAGCGGCTAGCGGGAGGGAAAGCCCACGAGCAGTACTTC
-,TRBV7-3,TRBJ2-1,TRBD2,CASSLTSGLDEQFF,TGTGCCAGCAGCTTAACTAGCGGGTTAGATGAGCAGTTCTTC
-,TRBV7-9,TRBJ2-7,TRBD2,CASSLYSSGSNEQYF,TGTGCCAGCAGCTTATATTCTAGCGGGAGTAACGAGCAGTACTTC
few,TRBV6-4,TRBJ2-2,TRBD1,CASSHRDRGVGELFF,TGTGCCAGCAGCCACCGGGACAGGGGCGTCGGGGAGCTGTTTTTT
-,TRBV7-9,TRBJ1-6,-,CASSSGGYDGQSPLHF,TGTGCCAGCTCCAGCGGGGGATATGATGGTCAGTCACCCCTCCACTTT
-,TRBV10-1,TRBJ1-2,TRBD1,CASSESGQAGGNGYTF,TGCGCCAGCAGTGAGTCGGGACAGGCTGGGGGAAATGGCTACACCTTC
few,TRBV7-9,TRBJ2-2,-,CASSQRTVNTGELFF,TGTGCCAGCAGCCAACGGACAGTGAACACCGGGGAGCTGTTTTTT
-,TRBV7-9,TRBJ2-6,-,CASSFVASGANVLTF,TGTGCCAGCAGCTTTGTGGCCTCTGGGGCCAACGTCCTGACTTTC
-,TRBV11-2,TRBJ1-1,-,CASRAGALNTEAFF,TGTGCCAGCAGGGCAGGGGCCCTGAACACTGAAGCTTTCTTT
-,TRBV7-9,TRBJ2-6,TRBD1,CASSRQGSGANVLTF,TGTGCCAGCAGCCGACAGGGGTCCGGGGCCAACGTCCTGACTTTC
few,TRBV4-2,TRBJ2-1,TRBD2,CASSQLAGGPRGNEQFF,TGTGCCAGCAGCCAGCTAGCGGGAGGTCCACGAGGCAATGAGCAGTTCTTC
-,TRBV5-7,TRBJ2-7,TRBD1,CASSLEGQGYYEQYF,TGTGCCAGCAGCTTGGAAGGACAGGGTTACTACGAGCAGTACTTC
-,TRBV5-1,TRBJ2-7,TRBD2,CASSFRLAGVPEQYF,TGCGCCAGCAGCTTCCGACTAGCGGGAGTTCCCGAGCAGTACTTC
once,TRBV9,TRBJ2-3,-,CASSSGGAVADTQYF,TGTGCCAGCAGCTCGGGGGGCGCGGTAGCAGATACGCAGTATTTT
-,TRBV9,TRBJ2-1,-,CASSGGVGNEQFF,TGTGCCAGCAGCGGGGGGGTCGGGAATGAGCAGTTCTTC
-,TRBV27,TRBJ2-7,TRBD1,CASSLTGGINEQYF,TGTGCCAGCAGCCTGACAGGGGGCATCAACGAGCAGTACTTC
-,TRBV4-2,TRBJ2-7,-,CASSQGLSSYEQYF,TGTGCCAGCAGCCAAGGGCTCAGCTCCTACGAGCAGTACTTC
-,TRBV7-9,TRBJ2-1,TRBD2,CASSLVSGRAYNEQFF,TGTGCCAGCAGCTTAGTAAGCGGGAGGGCCTACAATGAGCAGTTCTTC
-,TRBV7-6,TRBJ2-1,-,CASSLSRASVYNEQFF,TGTGCCAGCAGCCTTAGTCGGGCTAGCGTTTACAATGAGCAGTTCTTC
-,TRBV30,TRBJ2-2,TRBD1,CAWRTGNTGELFF,TGTGCCTGGCGGACAGGTAACACCGGGGAGCTGTTTTTT
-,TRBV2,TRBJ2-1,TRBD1,CASSRGQSSYNEQFF,TGTGCCAGCAGTAGGGGACAGAGCTCCTACAATGAGCAGTTCTTC
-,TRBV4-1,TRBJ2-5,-,CASSQDMDTWETQYF,TGCGCCAGCAGCCAAGATATGGACACCTGGGAGACCCAGTACTTC
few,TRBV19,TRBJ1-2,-,CASSITDYGYTF,TGTGCCAGTAGTATAACTGACTATGGCTACACCTTC
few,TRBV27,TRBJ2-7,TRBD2,CASSLAGGPYEQYF,TGTGCCAGCAGTTTAGCGGGAGGGCCCTACGAGCAGTACTTC
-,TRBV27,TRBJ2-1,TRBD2,CASSLIGSGRWNEQFF,TGTGCCAGCAGTTTAATTGGTAGCGGGAGGTGGAATGAGCAGTTCTTC
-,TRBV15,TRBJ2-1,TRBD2,CATSTTSGIEQFF,TGTGCCACCAGCACAACTAGCGGGATTGAGCAGTTCTTC
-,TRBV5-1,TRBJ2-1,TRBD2,CASSSSSGTGNEQFF,TGCGCCAGCAGCTCTTCTAGCGGGACGGGCAATGAGCAGTTCTTC
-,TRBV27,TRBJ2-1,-,CASSLWAGYNEQFF,TGTGCCAGCAGTCTCTGGGCCGGTTACAATGAGCAGTTCTTC
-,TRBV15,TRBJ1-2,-,CATSRDTQGPWDYTF,TGTGCCACCAGCAGAGACACGCAGGGGCCTTGGGACTACACCTTC
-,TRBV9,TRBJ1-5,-,CASSAGDNQPQHF,TGTGCCAGCAGTGCAGGGGACAATCAGCCCCAGCATTTT
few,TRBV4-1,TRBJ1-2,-,CASSQVRGNYGYTF,TGCGCCAGCAGCCAAGTGAGAGGGAACTATGGCTACACCTTC
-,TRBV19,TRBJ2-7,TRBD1,CASREPPTGAQPYEQYF,TGTGCCAGTAGAGAGCCCCCCACAGGGGCCCAACCCTACGAGCAGTACTTC
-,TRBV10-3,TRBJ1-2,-,CAISVERSYGYTF,TGTGCCATCAGTGTGGAGCGGTCCTATGGCTACACCTTC
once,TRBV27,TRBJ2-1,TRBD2,CASSSGTSGINEQFF,TGTGCCAGCAGTTCCGGGACTAGCGGGATCAATGAGCAGTTCTTC
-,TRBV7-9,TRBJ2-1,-,CASSRGPEQFF,TGTGCCAGCAGCCGCGGTCCTGAGCAGTTCTTC
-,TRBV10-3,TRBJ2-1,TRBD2,CAAGTSGNHNEQFF,TGTGCCGCCGGGACTAGCGGGAACCACAATGAGCAGTTCTTC
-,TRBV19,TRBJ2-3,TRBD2,CASSLRFWGLAGGPPDTQYF,TGTGCCAGTAGTCTCAGGTTCTGGGGACTAGCGGGAGGGCCGCCAGATACGCAGTATTTT
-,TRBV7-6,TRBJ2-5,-,CASSVGQYQETQYF,TGTGCCAGCAGCGTAGGACAGTACCAAGAGACCCAGTACTTC
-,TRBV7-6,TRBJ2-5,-,CASSLVSETQYF,TGTGCCAGCAGCTTAGTCTCCGAGACCCAGTACTTC